The rows below give T cell receptor beta chains drawn from one sample of a study of blood T cell repertoires in COVID-19. Some clones are missing from TCRdb's copy, which holds only in-frame ones; the method was immunoSEQ multiplex PCR. Here the sample spans 150,000 to 200,000 clones, 80% being singletons. Sample: PBMCs or T cells enriched from blood (not recorded which). The source of these receptors is a man aged 35 to 55 who had recovered from COVID-19. CDR3s include the opening cysteine and the closing phenylalanine or tryptophan. The D gene is left open where the match is weak. The size entry is marked missing in some rows and otherwise reads once, few, many or a size class.

clone size	D gene	V gene	J gene	CDR3 DNA	CDR3 protein
.	TRBD1	TRBV5-1	TRBJ1-2	TGCGCCAGCAGGGAAGGACAGGGAGCAGGTGGCTACACCTTC	CASREGQGAGGYTF
few	TRBD1	TRBV2	TRBJ2-2	TGTGCCAGCAGTCAGGACAGGGGGAACACCGGGGAGCTGTTTTTT	CASSQDRGNTGELFF
.	.	TRBV3-1/TRBV3-2	TRBJ2-1	TGTGCCAGCAGCCAAGAAGGGAGCTCCTACAATGAGCAGTTCTTC	CASSQEGSSYNEQFF
once	TRBD2	TRBV30	TRBJ2-1	TGTGCCAGCAACTCCGGGACTAGCGGGGGCCGAACCTACAATGAGCAGTTCTTC	CASNSGTSGGRTYNEQFF
.	TRBD1	TRBV5-1	TRBJ1-1	TGCGCCAGCAGAACCGAGGGACAGGGTGGCACTGAAGCTTTCTTT	CASRTEGQGGTEAFF
once	TRBD2	TRBV9	TRBJ2-3	TGTGCCAGCAGCACCTTAGCGGGGGACGATACGCAGTATTTT	CASSTLAGDDTQYF
.	.	TRBV7-8	TRBJ2-5	TGTGCCAGCAGCTTAACAGGGACGGAGACCCAGTACTTC	CASSLTGTETQYF
.	TRBD1	TRBV12-3/TRBV12-4	TRBJ1-1	TGTGCCAGCAGGGGACAGGGGAACACTGAAGCTTTCTTT	CASRGQGNTEAFF
.	TRBD2	TRBV3-1/TRBV3-2	TRBJ2-1	TGTGCCAGCAGCCCCTTAGCGGGTGTGAGCTACAATGAGCAGTTCTTC	CASSPLAGVSYNEQFF
few	.	TRBV4-2	TRBJ1-2	TGTGCCAGCAGCCAAGAGGCCCGTTCTGAGGACTATGGCTACACCTTC	CASSQEARSEDYGYTF
.	.	TRBV2	TRBJ2-7	TGTGCCAGCAGTCGAGACTACGGGGAGCAGTACTTC	CASSRDYGEQYF
.	TRBD1	TRBV18	TRBJ2-3	TGTGCCAGCTCACAATTAGATCGGACAGGGACAGATACGCAGTATTTT	CASSQLDRTGTDTQYF
.	TRBD2	TRBV5-6	TRBJ2-3	TGTGCCAGCAGCTTGGTATGGCGGGGGGCGGTAGATACGCAGTATTTT	CASSLVWRGAVDTQYF
once	TRBD1	TRBV27	TRBJ1-2	TGTGCCAGCAGTTCGACAGGGGGCGCGAACTATGGCTACACCTTC	CASSSTGGANYGYTF
.	TRBD2	TRBV7-6	TRBJ2-2	TGTGCCAGCAGCAGAGGACTAGCGGGTAACACCGGGGAGCTGTTTTTT	CASSRGLAGNTGELFF
.	.	TRBV24-1	TRBJ2-2	TGTGCCACCGGTAACAGGGAGGGCACCGGGGAGCTGTTTTTT	CATGNREGTGELFF
once	.	TRBV7-3	TRBJ1-1	TGTGCCAGCAGCACTCAAGGGGGAGGGGTACAGGCTTTCTTT	CASSTQGGGVQAFF
.	.	TRBV5-6	TRBJ1-6	TGTGCCAGCAGCCTTCGCAGGGCCTATAATTCACCCCTCCACTTT	CASSLRRAYNSPLHF
.	TRBD1	TRBV5-6	TRBJ2-7	TGTGCCAGCAGCTTTCGCCCAGGGGGAAGATCCTACGAGCAGTACTTC	CASSFRPGGRSYEQYF
.	.	TRBV5-1	TRBJ1-2	TGCGCCAGCAGCTTGACAGGGTCAATCCCCTATGGCTACACCTTC	CASSLTGSIPYGYTF
.	TRBD2	TRBV18	TRBJ2-3	TGTGCCAGCTCAGTCGGACTAGCCCCAGATACGCAGTATTTT	CASSVGLAPDTQYF
.	.	TRBV18	TRBJ1-1	TGTGCCAGCTCACCGGAATGGACAATACCCACTGAAGCTTTCTTT	CASSPEWTIPTEAFF
.	.	TRBV5-1	TRBJ2-3	TGCGCCAGCAGCTTGGATGGTGACAAAGCAGATACGCAGTATTTT	CASSLDGDKADTQYF
.	.	TRBV4-1	TRBJ1-2	TGCGCCAGCAGCCAGGACACAGAGGTCTATGGCTACACCTTC	CASSQDTEVYGYTF
.	.	TRBV21-1	TRBJ2-3	TGTGCCAGCAGAAGCGGGGCGGGCACAGATACGCAGTATTTT	CASRSGAGTDTQYF
.	.	TRBV20-1	TRBJ1-2	TGCAGTGCTAACGGGGTCGGCGGCTACACCTTC	CSANGVGGYTF
.	TRBD2	TRBV7-2	TRBJ2-3	TGTGCCAGCAGCCCTGGGACTAGCGGGGGCTCTCGCACAGATACGCAGTATTTT	CASSPGTSGGSRTDTQYF
few	.	TRBV14	TRBJ2-6	TGTGCCAGCAGCCAGGCAGGCAGTTCCACGAGGGCCAACGTCCTGACTTTC	CASSQAGSSTRANVLTF
.	TRBD1	TRBV7-2	TRBJ1-3	TGTGCCAGCCAGACAGGGGTAATGCGGGGAAACACCATATATTTT	CASQTGVMRGNTIYF
.	.	TRBV5-4	TRBJ1-2	TGTGCCAGCAGTTCCGCGGCGGGGGCGCGAGGCTATGGCTACACCTTC	CASSSAAGARGYGYTF
.	.	TRBV7-8	TRBJ1-6	TGTGCCAGCAGCTTAGCGCGCGGACTTAATTCACCCCTCCACTTT	CASSLARGLNSPLHF
.	.	TRBV5-4	TRBJ1-3	TGTGCCAGCAGCAGGGGATCTTTCTCTGGAAACACCATATATTTT	CASSRGSFSGNTIYF
few	.	TRBV6-5	TRBJ1-6	TGTGCCAGCAGTACGGAAGGGAGTAATTCACCCCTCCACTTT	CASSTEGSNSPLHF
.	.	TRBV9	TRBJ2-1	TGTGCCAGCAGCGCCGGTCGGGGCTCCTACAATGAGCAGTTCTTC	CASSAGRGSYNEQFF
once	TRBD1	TRBV7-9	TRBJ1-1	TGTGCCAGCAGTCAACAGGGGAGAACTGAAGCTTTCTTT	CASSQQGRTEAFF
few	.	TRBV9	TRBJ1-2	TGTGCCAGCAGCATAACATCCTCTGGCGGTTTATATGGCTACACCTTC	CASSITSSGGLYGYTF
.	TRBD1	TRBV7-3	TRBJ1-2	TGTGCCAGCAGCCCCCGACAGGGAATAACCCTCGCCTTC	CASSPRQGITLAF
.	.	TRBV6-1	TRBJ1-2	TGTGCCAGCAGTGAAGAGGGGTGGGGGACTTCCTATGGCTACACCTTC	CASSEEGWGTSYGYTF
.	.	TRBV30	TRBJ1-1	TGTGCCTGGAGGGGGGTGGCAGGGGCTACGAACACTGAAGCTTTCTTT	CAWRGVAGATNTEAFF
.	TRBD1	TRBV3-1/TRBV3-2	TRBJ2-2	TGTGCCAGCAGCCAAGGACAGGGTCCACTTACCGGGGAGCTGTTTTTT	CASSQGQGPLTGELFF
.	.	TRBV5-5	TRBJ2-5	TGTGCCAGCAGCTTCCCAGGGTTGGGCCAAGAGACCCAGTACTTC	CASSFPGLGQETQYF
.	TRBD1	TRBV9	TRBJ2-2	TGTGCCAGCAGCGTAGTACAGGGGGCGCGCACCGGGGAGCTGTTTTTT	CASSVVQGARTGELFF
.	TRBD1	TRBV5-1	TRBJ1-1	TGCGCCAGCCGAGAAAGCTTTACAGGGGGCTCCCTCTTCTTT	CASRESFTGGSLFF
once	.	TRBV7-6	TRBJ2-2	TGTGCCAGCAGTTCCCAGGGTAGGAACACCGGGGAGCTGTTTTTT	CASSSQGRNTGELFF
.	TRBD1	TRBV10-1	TRBJ2-3	TGCGCCAGCAGTGGGGGACAGGACACAGATACGCAGTATTTT	CASSGGQDTDTQYF
.	.	TRBV3-1/TRBV3-2	TRBJ2-2	TGTGCCAGCAGCTCAGATATTAACACCGGGGAGCTGTTTTTT	CASSSDINTGELFF
.	TRBD1	TRBV7-9	TRBJ1-1	TGTGCCAGCAGCTTCGACAGGGCCACTGAAGCTTTCTTT	CASSFDRATEAFF
.	.	TRBV27	TRBJ2-3	TGTGCCAGCAGTTCCCTTAGCGGCCCGGGGGCAGATACGCAGTATTTT	CASSSLSGPGADTQYF
few	TRBD1	TRBV11-2	TRBJ1-2	TGTGCCAGCAGCGCCGGGACAGGGGGTGGCTACACCTTC	CASSAGTGGGYTF
.	TRBD2	TRBV7-2	TRBJ2-1	TGTGCCAGCAGTCGGACTAGCGGGGTGAATGAGCAGTTCTTC	CASSRTSGVNEQFF
.	.	TRBV30	TRBJ1-6	TGTGCCTGGAGTATCGTCAGGAGGAATAATTCACCCCTCCACTTT	CAWSIVRRNNSPLHF
.	.	TRBV6-5	TRBJ1-1	TGTGCCAGCAGCCAGCCGGGGGGCACTGAAGCTTTCTTT	CASSQPGGTEAFF